The next 22 T cell receptor beta chains were all read from a single sample in a study of blood T cell repertoires in COVID-19. Clones were read by immunoSEQ multiplex PCR, and TCRdb kept only the in-frame ones, dropping some. The table includes roughly 70,000 clones, about 90% detected once. The sample consisted of peripheral blood. All receptors derive from a man between 60 and 75 years old with acute or convalescent COVID-19.

This chain links TRBV5-1 with TRBJ2-3; no definite D call. There are 14 residues in the CDR3. The germline V gene has CDR1 SGHRS and CDR2 YFSETQ. The V end was cut by 0 bases, the J end by 2 bases, with 7 bases between. CDR3 residues: CASSLGQATDTQYF. The CDR3 DNA reads as TGCGCCAGCAGCTTGGGGCAGGCCACAGATACGCAGTATTTT.

A single count supports this clone. This chain links TRBV4-1 with TRBJ2-3; weak D call: TRBD2 (5 bases). The germline V gene encodes CDR1 MGHRA and CDR2 YSYEKL. The CDR3 has 15 residues. Between the trimmed V and J ends, which lost 0 bases and 4 bases, there was a span of 11 bases. The CDR3 DNA sequence: TGCGCCAGCAGCCAAGATCGAGGAGCGGCAGATACGCAGTATTTT. It codes for CASSQDRGAADTQYF.

The chain couples TRBV6-5 to TRBJ1-6, with D tentatively TRBD1 (6 bases). The CDR3 is made up of 12 amino acids. Trimming took off 4 bases at V and 10 bases at J, with 8 bases between the two ends. Germline CDR1 and CDR2: MNHEY and SVGAGI. For the CDR3, the DNA is TGTGCCAGCAGTTTCAGGGGCTCACCCCTCCACTTT. Translating it yields CASSFRGSPLHF.

The chain carries TRBV5-1 and TRBJ2-7; 8 nucleotides line up with TRBD1. The CDR3 contains 13 residues. Germline CDR1 is SGHRS and CDR2 is YFSETQ. The junction had 3 bases not matched to a gene; V was cut back by 5 bases and J by 2 bases. The CDR3 bases are TGCGCCAGCAGGCAGGGGGCCGCCTACGAGCAGTACTTC. It specifies CASRQGAAYEQYF.

This chain joins TRBV2 and TRBJ2-1; a weak D match, TRBD2 (6 bases). V shed 2 bases and J shed 4 bases, with 9 bases lying between them. This CDR3 is 14 amino acids long. Germline values: CDR1 SNHLY, CDR2 FYNNEI. The CDR3: CASSESGLYNEQFF. In DNA form, the CDR3 reads TGTGCCAGCAGTGAATCTGGACTATACAATGAGCAGTTCTTC.

The chain links TRBV10-3 to TRBJ2-3; perhaps TRBD1 as D (6 bases). This CDR3 region has 14 residues. CDR1 and CDR2 from the germline V gene are ENHRY and SYGVKD. V lost 2 bases to trimming and J lost 4 bases, with 10 bases between them. CDR3 in amino acids: CAISERQGSDTQYF. As DNA, the CDR3 is TGTGCCATCAGTGAGAGGCAGGGGTCAGATACGCAGTATTTT.

Written as DNA, the CDR3 is TGTGCCACCAGTGAGACAGATTATAGCAATCAGCCCCAGCATTTT. Amino acids: CATSETDYSNQPQHF. The V gene is TRBV24-1, the J gene TRBJ1-5, with D perhaps matching TRBD1 (5 bases). The CDR3 totals 15 residues. The V gene lost 4 bases and the J gene lost 0 bases, with 9 bases spanning the gap. The germline gives CDR1 KGHDR, CDR2 SFDVKD.

The rearrangement joins TRBV24-1 to TRBJ2-1, with 8 bases aligning to TRBD2. CDR1 and CDR2 (germline): KGHDR, SFDVKD. The J segment lost 6 bases and the V segment lost 2 bases, leaving 5 bases of the junction unmatched. This CDR3 region has 15 residues. The CDR3 here is CATSDYRAGGNEQFF. CDR3 coding DNA: TGTGCCACCAGTGATTACAGGGCGGGGGGCAATGAGCAGTTCTTC.

The V and J genes are TRBV30 and TRBJ1-2; 7 bases fit TRBD1. J gave up 0 bases and V 2 bases, and 3 bases lay outside the gene matches. This CDR3 is built from 14 residues. CDR1 and CDR2 (germline): GTSNPN, SVGIG (reference sequence). The CDR3 spells CAWSRQGTNYGYTF. CDR3 in DNA: TGTGCCTGGAGTCGACAGGGAACTAACTATGGCTACACCTTC.

The J gene is TRBJ1-4, the V gene TRBV5-1; perhaps TRBD1 as D (5 bases). Per the germline V gene, CDR1 is SGHRS and CDR2 is YFSETQ. This CDR3 contains 13 residues. Deletions cut 5 bases from V and 11 bases from J, with 16 bases between. CDR3 DNA sequence: TGCGCCAGCAGTTTGATAGCGGGGACTAAACTGTTTTTT. Protein: CASSLIAGTKLFF.

The rearrangement joins TRBV19 to TRBJ1-2; no clear D. The germline CDR1 and CDR2 sequences are LNHDA and SQIVND (reference sequence). CDR3 size: 12 residues. The V and J ends lost 9 bases and 2 bases respectively, with 10 bases between them. The CDR3 is CASARENYGYTF. As DNA, the CDR3 is TGTGCCAGCGCACGGGAGAACTATGGCTACACCTTC.

The chain recombines TRBV9 with TRBJ1-2, with 8 bases that match TRBD1. Germline CDR1 is SGDLS and CDR2 is YYNGEE. V was clipped by 2 bases and J by 6 bases; unmatched bases: 18. The CDR3 contains 18 residues. CDR3 in amino acids: CASSVHGLGNQGADGYTF. DNA of the CDR3: TGTGCCAGCAGCGTCCATGGTTTAGGGAACCAGGGGGCTGATGGCTACACCTTC.

The gene calls are TRBV3-1 (or the pseudogene TRBV3-2) and TRBJ1-3; no clear D gene. Germline CDR1 LGHDT, CDR2 YNNKEL (reference sequence). This CDR3 region has 16 residues. The ends were cut back, 3 bases at V and 1 base at J, with 13 bases in the middle. The CDR3 spells CASSHRRSGSGNTIYF. In DNA, the CDR3 is TGTGCCAGCAGCCACCGAAGGAGTGGATCTGGAAACACCATATATTTT.

J is TRBJ1-2 and V is TRBV6-5; 9 nucleotides match TRBD1. With 5 bases clipped from V and 6 bases from J, the junction kept 4 bases outside the gene matches. CDR3 length: 13 amino acids. Germline V gene sequence: CDR1 MNHEY, CDR2 SVGAGI. CDR3 in amino acids: CASSTDRGDGYTF. The CDR3 nucleotides read TGTGCCAGCAGTACCGACAGGGGGGATGGCTACACCTTC.

This chain joins TRBV7-9 and TRBJ2-7; 7 bases are shared with TRBD1. With V trimmed by 4 bases and J by 5 bases, 8 bases remained unmatched. Germline lookup yields CDR1 SEHNR and CDR2 FQNEAQ (reference sequence). This CDR3 has 14 residues. CDR3 nucleotides: TGTGCCAGCAGCTCCGTAGACAGGGTGGACGAGCAGTACTTC. This sequence encodes CASSSVDRVDEQYF.

This chain connects TRBV3-1 (or the pseudogene TRBV3-2) to TRBJ2-7; the D gene is possibly TRBD1 (5 bases). V was shortened by 3 bases and J by 2 bases, with 11 bases between the two germline ends. The germline V gene has CDR1 LGHDT and CDR2 YNNKEL (reference sequence). The CDR3 consists of 14 residues. The CDR3 DNA reads TGTGCCAGCAGCCATTTGACAGAGCCCTACGAGCAGTACTTC. Its protein is CASSHLTEPYEQYF.

This sequence joins TRBV24-1 and TRBJ1-2; 10 bases agree with TRBD1. CDR1 is KGHDR, CDR2 SFDVKD, per germline. V dropped 3 bases and J dropped 3; count of bases not matched to a gene: 12. The CDR3 has 18 residues. CDR3 coding DNA: TGTGCCACCAGTGATGCTCGAAAACGGGACAGGGGTGACTATGGCTACACCTTC. Protein: CATSDARKRDRGDYGYTF.

About this clone itself: The identical CDR3 is also encoded by other nucleotide sequences in the sample. Here the CDR3 DNA reads TGCGCCAGCAGCTTGGATGGGGGGACTGAAGCTTTCTTT. Translating gives CASSLDGGTEAFF. The chain has TRBV5-1 and TRBJ1-1, with D perhaps TRBD1 (5 bases). This CDR3 is built from 13 residues. Germline CDR1 is SGHRS and CDR2 is YFSETQ. Trimming shortened V by 0 bases and J by 5 bases, and 8 bases separated the two germline ends.

The sample holds one count of this clone. V is TRBV5-1 and J is TRBJ2-7, with D uncertain. V was cut by 3 bases and J by 4 bases, with 5 bases left in between. The germline V gene encodes CDR1 SGHRS and CDR2 YFSETQ. The CDR3 runs to 11 residues. CDR3 sequence: CASSSVYEQYF. As DNA, the CDR3 is TGCGCCAGCAGCTCAGTATACGAGCAGTACTTC.

In this sample, this clone turned up a few times. V usage is TRBV18 and J usage is TRBJ2-6; D gene ambiguous. Germline CDR1 and CDR2: KGHSH and LQKENI. The CDR3 extends over 13 amino acids. The germline V and J ends were trimmed by 3 bases and 2 bases, with 2 bases remaining between them. This CDR3 is CASSPTGANVLTF. In DNA, the CDR3 is TGTGCCAGCTCACCTACTGGGGCCAACGTCCTGACTTTC.

In this sample, this clone turned up once. The rearrangement links TRBV6-5 to TRBJ2-3, with TRBD1 matching 9 bases. CDR1 and CDR2 (germline): MNHEY, SVGAGI. This CDR3 contains 15 residues. J was trimmed by 6 bases and V by 6 bases; bases with no gene match: 10. Here the CDR3 DNA reads TGTGCCAGCAGCCGAGCGGGACAGGGTGGCGATACGCAGTATTTT. Amino acid sequence: CASSRAGQGGDTQYF.

This chain links TRBV7-3 with TRBJ2-7; weak D call: TRBD1 (5 bases). Trimming stripped 2 bases from V and 3 bases from J, with 11 bases between. There are 14 residues in the CDR3. The germline V gene has CDR1 SGHTA and CDR2 FQGTGA. CDR3 residues: CASSLGGQGYEQYF. DNA for the CDR3: TGTGCCAGCAGCTTAGGTGGGCAGGGCTACGAGCAGTACTTC. Full variable domain (missing parts from reference TRBV7-3 and TRBJ2-7): GAGVSQTPSNKVTEKGKYVELRCDPISGHTALYWYRQSLGQGPEFLIYFQGTGAADDSGLPNDRFFAVRPEGSVSTLKIQRTERGDSAVYLCASSLGGQGYEQYFGPGTRLTVT.